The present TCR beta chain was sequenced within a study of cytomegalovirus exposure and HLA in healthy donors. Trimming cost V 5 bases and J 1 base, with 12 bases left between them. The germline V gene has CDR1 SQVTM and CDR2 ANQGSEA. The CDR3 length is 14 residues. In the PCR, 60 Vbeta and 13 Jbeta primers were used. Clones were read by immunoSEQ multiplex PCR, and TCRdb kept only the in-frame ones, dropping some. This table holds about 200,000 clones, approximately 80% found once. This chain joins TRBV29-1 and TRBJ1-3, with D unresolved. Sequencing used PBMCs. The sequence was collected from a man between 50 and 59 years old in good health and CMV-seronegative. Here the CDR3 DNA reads TGCAGCGTTTTAGGCGGAATATCTGGAAACACCATATATTTT. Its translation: CSVLGGISGNTIYF.